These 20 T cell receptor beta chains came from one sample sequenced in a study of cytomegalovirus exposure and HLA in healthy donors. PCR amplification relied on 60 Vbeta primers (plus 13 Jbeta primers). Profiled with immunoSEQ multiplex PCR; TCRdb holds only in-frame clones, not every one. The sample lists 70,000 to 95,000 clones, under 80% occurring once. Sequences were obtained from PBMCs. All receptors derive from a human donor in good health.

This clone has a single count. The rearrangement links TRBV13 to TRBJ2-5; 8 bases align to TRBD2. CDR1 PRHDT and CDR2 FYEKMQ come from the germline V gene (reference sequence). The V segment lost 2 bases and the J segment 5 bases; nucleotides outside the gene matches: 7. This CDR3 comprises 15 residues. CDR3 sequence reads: CASSLFAGGGETQYF. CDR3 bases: TGTGCCAGCAGCTTATTCGCGGGGGGAGGGGAGACCCAGTACTTC.

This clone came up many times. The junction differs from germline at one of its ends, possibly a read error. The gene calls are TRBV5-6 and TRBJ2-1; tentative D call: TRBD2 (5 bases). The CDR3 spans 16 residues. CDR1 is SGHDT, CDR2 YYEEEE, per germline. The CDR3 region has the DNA TGTGCCAGCAGCTTGGACAGTTCTCCCCTCACGGGGAGTGGCGTCTTC. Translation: CASSLDSSPLTGSGVF.

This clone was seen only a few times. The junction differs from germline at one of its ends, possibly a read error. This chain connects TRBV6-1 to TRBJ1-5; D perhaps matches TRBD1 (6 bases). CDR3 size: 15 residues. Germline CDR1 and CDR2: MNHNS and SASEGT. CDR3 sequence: CASSPRGREDQPQNF. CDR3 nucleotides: TGTGCCAGCAGCCCAAGGGGGAGGGAGGACCAGCCCCAGAATTTT.

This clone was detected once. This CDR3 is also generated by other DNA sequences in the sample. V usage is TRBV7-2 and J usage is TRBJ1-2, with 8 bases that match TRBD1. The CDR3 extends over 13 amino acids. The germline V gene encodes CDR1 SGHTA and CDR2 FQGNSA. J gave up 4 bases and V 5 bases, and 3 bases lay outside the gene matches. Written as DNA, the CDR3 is TGTGCCAGCAGCCTAGGACAGGGCTATGGCTACACCTTC. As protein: CASSLGQGYGYTF.

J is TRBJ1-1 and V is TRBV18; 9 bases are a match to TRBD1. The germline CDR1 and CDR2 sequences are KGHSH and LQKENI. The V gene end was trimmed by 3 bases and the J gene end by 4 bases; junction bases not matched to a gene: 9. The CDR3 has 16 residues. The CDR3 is CASSPHPVTGGTEAFF. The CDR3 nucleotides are TGTGCCAGCTCACCCCACCCGGTGACAGGGGGCACTGAAGCTTTCTTT.

CDR3 DNA sequence: TGTGCCACCACGGGACAGGGAGGCGAGCAGTACTTC. As protein: CATTGQGGEQYF. J is TRBJ2-7 and V is TRBV2; 9 bases fit TRBD1. Germline lookup yields CDR1 SNHLY and CDR2 FYNNEI. The junction had 7 bases not matched to a gene; V was cut back by 10 bases and J by 6 bases. The CDR3 has 12 residues.

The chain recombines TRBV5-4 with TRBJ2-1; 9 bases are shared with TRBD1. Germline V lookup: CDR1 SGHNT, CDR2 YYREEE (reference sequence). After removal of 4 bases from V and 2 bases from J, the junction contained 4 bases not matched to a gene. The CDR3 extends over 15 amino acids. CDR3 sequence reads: CASSVGTGTYNEQFF. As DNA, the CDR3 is TGTGCCAGCAGCGTCGGGACAGGGACCTACAATGAGCAGTTCTTC.

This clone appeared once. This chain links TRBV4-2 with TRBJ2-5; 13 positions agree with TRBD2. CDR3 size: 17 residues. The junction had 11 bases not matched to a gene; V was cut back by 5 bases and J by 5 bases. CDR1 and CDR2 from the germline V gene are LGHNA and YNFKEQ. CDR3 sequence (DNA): TGTGCCAGCAGCGCGCGACTAGCGGGGGGTACGGGGGAGACCCAGTACTTC. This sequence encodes CASSARLAGGTGETQYF.

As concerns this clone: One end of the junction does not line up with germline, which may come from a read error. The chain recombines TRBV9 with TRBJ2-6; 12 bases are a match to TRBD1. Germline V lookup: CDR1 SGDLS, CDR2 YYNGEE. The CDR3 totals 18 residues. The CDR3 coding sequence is TGTGCCAGCAGCCGGGGACAGGGGGCGGTTGATGGGGCCAACGTCCTGCCTTTC. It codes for CASSRGQGAVDGANVLPF.

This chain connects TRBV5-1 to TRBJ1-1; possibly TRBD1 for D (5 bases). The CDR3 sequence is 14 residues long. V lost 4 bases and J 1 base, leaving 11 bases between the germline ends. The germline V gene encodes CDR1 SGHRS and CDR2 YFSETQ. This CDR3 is CASSRGGGNTEAFF. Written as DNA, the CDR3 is TGCGCCAGCAGCCGCGGGGGGGGGAACACTGAAGCTTTCTTT.

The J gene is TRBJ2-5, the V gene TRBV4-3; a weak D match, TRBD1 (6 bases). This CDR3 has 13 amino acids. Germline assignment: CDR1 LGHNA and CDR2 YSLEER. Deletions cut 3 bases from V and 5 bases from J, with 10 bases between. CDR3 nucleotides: TGCGCCAGCAGCCAGCACAGGGACGAGACCCAGTACTTC. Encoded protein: CASSQHRDETQYF.

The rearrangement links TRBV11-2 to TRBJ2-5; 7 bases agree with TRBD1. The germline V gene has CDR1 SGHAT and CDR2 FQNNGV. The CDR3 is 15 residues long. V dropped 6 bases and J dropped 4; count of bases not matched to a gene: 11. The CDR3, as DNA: TGTGCCAGCAGGATACGACAGGGAGAGGGAGAGACCCAGTACTTC. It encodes CASRIRQGEGETQYF.

In DNA, the CDR3 is TGTGCCAGCAGCTTAGGCTGGGGGGACACCGGGGAGCTGTTTTTT. Its translation is CASSLGWGDTGELFF. The chain joins TRBV7-9 to TRBJ2-2, with D perhaps matching TRBD2 (6 bases). The CDR3 runs 15 residues. V was cut by 1 base and J by 3 bases, with 9 bases left in between. CDR1 is SEHNR and CDR2 is FQNEAQ in the germline V gene (reference sequence).

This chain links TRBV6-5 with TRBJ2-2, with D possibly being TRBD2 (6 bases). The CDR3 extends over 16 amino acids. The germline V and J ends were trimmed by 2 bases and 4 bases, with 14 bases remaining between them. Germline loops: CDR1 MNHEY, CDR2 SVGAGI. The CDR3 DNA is TGTGCCAGCAGTTACCCGCAGGGAGGAGGCACCGGGGAGCTGTTTTTT. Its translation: CASSYPQGGGTGELFF.

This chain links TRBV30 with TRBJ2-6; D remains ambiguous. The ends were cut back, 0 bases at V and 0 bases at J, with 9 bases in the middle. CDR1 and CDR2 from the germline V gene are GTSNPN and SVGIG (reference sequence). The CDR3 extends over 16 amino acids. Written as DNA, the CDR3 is TGTGCCTGGAGTGTATTTCCGAGCTCTGGGGCCAACGTCCTGACTTTC. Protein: CAWSVFPSSGANVLTF.

The CDR3 nucleotides are TGTGCCAGCAGCGTAGAGGGGGGGGGTTCTGAAGCTTTCTTT. This sequence encodes CASSVEGGGSEAFF. The J gene is TRBJ1-1, the V gene TRBV9, with D possibly being TRBD1 (6 bases). The germline gives CDR1 SGDLS, CDR2 YYNGEE. The CDR3 length is 14 residues. With 0 bases removed from V and 6 bases from J, the gap between germline ends came to 12 bases. The full variable domain, with the rest looked up from reference TRBV9 and TRBJ1-1, is DSGVTQTPKHLITATGQRVTLRCSPRSGDLSVYWYQQSLDQGLQFLIQYYNGEERAKGNILERFSAQQFPDLHSELNLSSLELGDSALYFCASSVEGGGSEAFFGQGTRLTVV.

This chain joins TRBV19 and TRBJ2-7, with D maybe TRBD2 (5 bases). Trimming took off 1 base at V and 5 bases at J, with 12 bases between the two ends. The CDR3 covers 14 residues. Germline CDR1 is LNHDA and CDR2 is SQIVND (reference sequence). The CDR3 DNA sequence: TGTGCCAGTAGTATAGGAGGGTACGGGAACGAGCAGTACTTC. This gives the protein CASSIGGYGNEQYF.

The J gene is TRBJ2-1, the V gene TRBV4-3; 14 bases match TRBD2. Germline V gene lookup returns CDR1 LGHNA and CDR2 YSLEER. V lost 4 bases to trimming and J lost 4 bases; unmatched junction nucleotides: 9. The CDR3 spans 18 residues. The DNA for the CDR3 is TGCGCCAGCAGCCGAGGGACTAGCGGGGGCGGAGGGTACAATGAGCAGTTCTTC. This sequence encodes CASSRGTSGGGGYNEQFF.

CDR3 sequence: CSVELGTEAFF. CDR3 DNA: TGCAGCGTTGAGCTCGGGACTGAAGCTTTCTTT. The V call is TRBV29-1, the J call TRBJ1-1, with D uncertain. Trimming took 3 bases from V and 5 from J, leaving 7 bases between them. The CDR3 extends over 11 amino acids. Germline V gene lookup returns CDR1 SQVTM and CDR2 ANQGSEA.

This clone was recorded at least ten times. The CDR3 DNA reads TGTGCCAGCTCCGCGGGTGGCGATACGCAGTATTTT. It translates to CASSAGGDTQYF. V usage is TRBV2 and J usage is TRBJ2-3, with D possibly matching TRBD2 (5 bases). Trimming took off 8 bases at V and 6 bases at J, with 12 bases between the two ends. The CDR3 spans 12 residues. Germline CDR1 and CDR2: SNHLY and FYNNEI.